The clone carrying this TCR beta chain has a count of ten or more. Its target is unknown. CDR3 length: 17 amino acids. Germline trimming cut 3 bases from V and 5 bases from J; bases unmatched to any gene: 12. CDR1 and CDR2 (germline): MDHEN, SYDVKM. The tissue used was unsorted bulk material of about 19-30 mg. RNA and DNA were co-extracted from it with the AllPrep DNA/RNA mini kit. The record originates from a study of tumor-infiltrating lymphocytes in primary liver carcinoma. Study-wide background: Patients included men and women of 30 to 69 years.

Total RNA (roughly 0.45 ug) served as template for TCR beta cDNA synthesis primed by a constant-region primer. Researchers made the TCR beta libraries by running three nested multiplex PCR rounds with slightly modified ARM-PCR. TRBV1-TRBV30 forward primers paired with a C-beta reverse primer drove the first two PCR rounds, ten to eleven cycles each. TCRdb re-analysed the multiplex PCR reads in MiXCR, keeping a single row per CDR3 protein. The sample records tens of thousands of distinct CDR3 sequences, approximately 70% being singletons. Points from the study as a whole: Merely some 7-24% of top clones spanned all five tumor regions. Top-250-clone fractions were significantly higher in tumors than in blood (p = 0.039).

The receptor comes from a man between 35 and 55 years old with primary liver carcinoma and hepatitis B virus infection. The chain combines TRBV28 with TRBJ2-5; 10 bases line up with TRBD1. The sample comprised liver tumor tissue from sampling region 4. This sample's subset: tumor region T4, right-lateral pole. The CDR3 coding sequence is TGTGCCAGCAGTTTCCTCTCCAGGGACAGGGGAGGGGAGACCCAGTACTTC. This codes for CASSFLSRDRGGETQYF.